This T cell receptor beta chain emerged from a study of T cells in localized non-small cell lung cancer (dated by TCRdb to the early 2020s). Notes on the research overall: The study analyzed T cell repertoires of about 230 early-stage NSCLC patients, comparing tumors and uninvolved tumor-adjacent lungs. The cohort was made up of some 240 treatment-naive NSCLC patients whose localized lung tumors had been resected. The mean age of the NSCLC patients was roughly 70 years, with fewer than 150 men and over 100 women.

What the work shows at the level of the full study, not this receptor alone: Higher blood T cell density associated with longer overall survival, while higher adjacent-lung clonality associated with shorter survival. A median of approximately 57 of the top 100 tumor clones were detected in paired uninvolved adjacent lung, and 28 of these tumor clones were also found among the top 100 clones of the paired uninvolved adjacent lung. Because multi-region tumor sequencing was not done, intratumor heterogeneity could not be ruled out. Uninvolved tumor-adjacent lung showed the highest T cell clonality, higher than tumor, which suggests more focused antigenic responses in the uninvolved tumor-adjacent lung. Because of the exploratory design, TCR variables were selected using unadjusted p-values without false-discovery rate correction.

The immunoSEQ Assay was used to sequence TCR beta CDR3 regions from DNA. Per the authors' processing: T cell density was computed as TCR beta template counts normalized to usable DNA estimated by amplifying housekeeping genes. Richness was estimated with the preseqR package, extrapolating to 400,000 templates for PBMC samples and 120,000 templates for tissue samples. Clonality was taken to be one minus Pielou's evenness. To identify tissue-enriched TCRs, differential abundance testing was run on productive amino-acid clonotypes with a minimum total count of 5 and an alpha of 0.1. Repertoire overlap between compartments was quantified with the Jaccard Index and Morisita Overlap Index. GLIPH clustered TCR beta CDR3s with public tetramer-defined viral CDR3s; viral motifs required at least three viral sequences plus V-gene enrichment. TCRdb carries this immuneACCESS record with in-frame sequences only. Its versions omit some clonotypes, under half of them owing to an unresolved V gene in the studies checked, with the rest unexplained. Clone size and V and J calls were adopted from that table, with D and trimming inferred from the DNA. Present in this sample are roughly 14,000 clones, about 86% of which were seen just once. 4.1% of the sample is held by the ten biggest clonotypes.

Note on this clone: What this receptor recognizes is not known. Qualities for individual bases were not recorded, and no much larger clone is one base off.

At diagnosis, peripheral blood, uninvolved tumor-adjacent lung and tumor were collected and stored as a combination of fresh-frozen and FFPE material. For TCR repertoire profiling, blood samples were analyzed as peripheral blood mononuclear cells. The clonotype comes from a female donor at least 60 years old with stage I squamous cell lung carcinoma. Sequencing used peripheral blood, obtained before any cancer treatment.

The CDR3 loop reads CASGRQEGNTEAFF. The DNA is as follows: TGTGCCAGCGGCCGACAGGAAGGGAACACTGAAGCTTTCTTT. The sequence joins TRBV6-5 to TRBJ1-1; the D gene is possibly TRBD1, with 6 bases matching. V and J are truncated by 8 bases and 1 base respectively, leaving an intervening sequence of 14 bases. The germline V gene supplies CDR1 MNHEY and CDR2 SVGAGI. The CDR3 holds 14 amino acids from the cysteine to the phenylalanine. Kept here is only the CDR3 DNA, which spans 42 bases and is read in frame from base 1.